This TCR beta chain was found in a study of identical twins. Overall study results and limits: Insertion counts were lower in abundant cord blood beta clonotypes, a trend that memory repertoires did not show.

In regard to this clonotype: Its specificity is unknown.

Template switching introduced a universal primer site, and the cDNA bore unique molecular identifiers. TCRdb processed the 5' RACE reads anew with MiXCR; each CDR3 protein has one entry. The profile shows 500,000 to 650,000 distinct CDR3 sequences, just over 7% of them singletons. Germline V CDR1 and CDR2: SGHVS, FNYEAQ. The CDR3 covers 16 residues. V gave up 1 base and J gave up 4 bases, with 16 bases separating them. This sample was shared with a second study, whose subject was yellow fever vaccine responses in identical twins.

This receptor was obtained from a young woman in good health. The chain is built from TRBV7-6 and TRBJ2-5; either TRBD1 or TRBD2 may fit D (5 bases each). The source material was PBMCs. CDR3 bases: TGTGCCAGCAGCTTAGTGAGGGACCCTCGTGCAGAGACCCAGTACTTC. This gives the protein CASSLVRDPRAETQYF.